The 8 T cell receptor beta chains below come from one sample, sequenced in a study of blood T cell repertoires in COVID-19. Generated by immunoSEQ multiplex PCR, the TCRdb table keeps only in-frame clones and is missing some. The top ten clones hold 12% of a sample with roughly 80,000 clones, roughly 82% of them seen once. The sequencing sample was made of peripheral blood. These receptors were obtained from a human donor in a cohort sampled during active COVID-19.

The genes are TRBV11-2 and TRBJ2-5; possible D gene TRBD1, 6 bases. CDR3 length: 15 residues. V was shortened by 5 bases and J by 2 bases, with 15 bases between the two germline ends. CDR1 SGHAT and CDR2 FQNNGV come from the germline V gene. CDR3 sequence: CASSPLLGGQETQYF. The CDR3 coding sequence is TGTGCCAGCAGCCCCCTCTTAGGGGGACAAGAGACCCAGTACTTC.

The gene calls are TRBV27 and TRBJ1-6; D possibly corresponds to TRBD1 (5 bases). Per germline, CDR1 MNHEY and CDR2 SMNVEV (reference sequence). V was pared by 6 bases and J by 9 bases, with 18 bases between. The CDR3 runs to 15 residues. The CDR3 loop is CASRPSGTGGSPLHF. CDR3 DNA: TGTGCCAGCAGACCCTCCGGGACGGGAGGTTCACCCCTCCACTTT.

Here the CDR3 reads CASRKGDSGNTIYF. The CDR3 bases are TGTGCCAGTAGAAAGGGAGACTCTGGAAACACCATATATTTT. V usage is TRBV6-6 and J usage is TRBJ1-3; no clear D. Germline values: CDR1 MNHNY, CDR2 SVGAGI (reference sequence). The V gene lost 9 bases and the J gene lost 0 bases, with 12 bases spanning the gap. CDR3 size: 14 residues.

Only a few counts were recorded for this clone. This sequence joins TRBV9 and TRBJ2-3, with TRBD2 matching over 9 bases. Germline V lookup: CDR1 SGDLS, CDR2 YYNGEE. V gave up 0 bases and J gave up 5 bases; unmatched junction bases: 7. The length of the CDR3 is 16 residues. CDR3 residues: CASSVEAGGPGDTQYF. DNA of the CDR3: TGTGCCAGCAGCGTAGAGGCGGGGGGGCCTGGAGATACGCAGTATTTT.

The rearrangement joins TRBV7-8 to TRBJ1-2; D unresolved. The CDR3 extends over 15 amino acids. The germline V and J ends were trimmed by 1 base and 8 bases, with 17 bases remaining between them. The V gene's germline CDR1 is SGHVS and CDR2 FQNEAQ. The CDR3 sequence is CASSLEAAVGLGYTF. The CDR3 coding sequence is TGTGCCAGCAGCTTAGAAGCAGCCGTGGGCCTAGGCTACACCTTC.

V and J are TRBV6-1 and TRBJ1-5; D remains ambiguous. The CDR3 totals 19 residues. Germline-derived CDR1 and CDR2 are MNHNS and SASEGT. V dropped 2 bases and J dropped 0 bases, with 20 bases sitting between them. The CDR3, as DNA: TGTGCCAGCAGTGAAACTTCGGCGGGCAGCGGATCTAGCAATCAGCCCCAGCATTTT. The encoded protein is CASSETSAGSGSSNQPQHF.

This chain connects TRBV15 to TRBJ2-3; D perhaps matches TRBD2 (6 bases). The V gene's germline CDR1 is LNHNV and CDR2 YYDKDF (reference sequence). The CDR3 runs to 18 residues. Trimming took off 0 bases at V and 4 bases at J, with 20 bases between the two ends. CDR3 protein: CATSRDWGLTQGADTQYF. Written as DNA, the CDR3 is TGTGCCACCAGCAGAGATTGGGGACTTACCCAGGGTGCAGATACGCAGTATTTT. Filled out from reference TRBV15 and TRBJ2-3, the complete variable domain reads DAMVIQNPRYQVTQFGKPVTLSCSQTLNHNVMYWYQQKSSQAPKLLFHYYDKDFNNEADTPDNFQSRRPNTSFCFLDIRSPGLGDTAMYLCATSRDWGLTQGADTQYFGPGTRLTVL.

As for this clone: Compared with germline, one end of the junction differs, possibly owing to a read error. The CDR3 DNA sequence: TGTGCCAGCTGCCAGACAGGGGGCAGTTCACCCCTCCACTTT. Translated, it gives CASCQTGGSSPLHF. The chain has TRBV3-1 (or the pseudogene TRBV3-2) and TRBJ1-6; TRBD1 agrees at 10 bases. Per germline, CDR1 LGHDT and CDR2 YNNKEL (reference sequence). The CDR3 length is 14 residues.